One and the same sample provided the 18 T cell receptor beta chains below, sequenced in a study of beta chain features in type 1 diabetes. The whole isolated RNA underwent reverse transcription, so sequencing captured expressed TCRB transcripts. Produced via immunoSEQ multiplex PCR; TCRdb's table is partial and in-frame only. The table lists roughly 140,000 clones, roughly 8% of them singletons. The sample taken for sequencing was central memory CD4+ T cells from blood. The receptor set was obtained from a man younger than 35 in good health.

This clone came up a few times. The rearrangement joins TRBV30 to TRBJ2-3; D is unresolved. Germline lookup yields CDR1 GTSNPN and CDR2 SVGIG (reference sequence). This CDR3 region has 11 residues. Trimming removed 5 bases at V and 9 bases at J, with 12 bases between. CDR3 DNA: TGTGCCTGGGCCGACATGTTAACGCAGTATTTT. As protein: CAWADMLTQYF.

The rearrangement joins TRBV7-2 to TRBJ1-2, with TRBD1 matching over 11 bases. V lost 0 bases, J lost 3 bases, and 3 bases stayed unmatched. The CDR3 contains 16 residues. From germline, CDR1 is SGHTA and CDR2 FQGNSA. The CDR3 DNA reads as TGTGCCAGCAGCTTAGCGAGGACAGGGGGCTACTATGGCTACACCTTC. This encodes CASSLARTGGYYGYTF.

CDR3 bases: TGTGCCAGCACCCCCGACGGGGGGGAGACCCAGTACTTC. It yields the protein CASTPDGGETQYF. The V and J genes are TRBV27 and TRBJ2-5, with TRBD2 matching over 7 bases. V shed 7 bases and J 5 bases; nucleotides not matched to a gene: 7. This CDR3 region has 13 residues. Germline assignment: CDR1 MNHEY and CDR2 SMNVEV (reference sequence).

This clone was observed a handful of times. The V and J genes are TRBV10-2 and TRBJ2-6; tentative D call: TRBD1 (5 bases). CDR1 and CDR2 from the germline V gene are WSHSY and SAAADI. The germline V and J ends were trimmed by 6 bases and 0 bases, with 9 bases remaining between them. The length of the CDR3 is 15 residues. CDR3 sequence reads: CASSLRGSGANVLTF. For the CDR3, the DNA is TGCGCCAGCAGCCTAAGGGGCTCTGGGGCCAACGTCCTGACTTTC.

At least ten counts were recorded for this clone. The gene calls are TRBV28 and TRBJ2-1; TRBD2 agrees at 10 bases. This CDR3 is 16 amino acids long. Germline V gene lookup returns CDR1 MDHEN and CDR2 SYDVKM. V was clipped by 6 bases and J by 7 bases; unmatched bases: 12. The CDR3, as DNA: TGTGCCAGCAGAGGACGGACGGCTAGCGGGAGTAATGAGCAGTTCTTC. Translated, it gives CASRGRTASGSNEQFF.

This clone showed up just a few times. This chain uses TRBV4-1 with TRBJ2-1; 8 bases are shared with TRBD1. Trimming took 5 bases from V and 6 from J; bases not matched to a gene: 6. In germline, CDR1 is MGHRA, CDR2 YSYEKL. CDR3 length: 14 residues. Written as DNA, the CDR3 is TGCGCCAGCAGCTCGAGGACAGGGTTCAATGAGCAGTTCTTC. It encodes CASSSRTGFNEQFF.

This clone was counted a few times. The rearrangement links TRBV28 to TRBJ1-5, with unresolved D. The CDR3 is 14 residues long. Germline V CDR1 and CDR2: MDHEN, SYDVKM. The ends were cut back, 8 bases at V and 8 bases at J, with 19 bases in the middle. DNA for the CDR3: TGTGCCAGCCTCTCAGGCCCGCCCATGGAGCCCCAGCATTTT. Its translation: CASLSGPPMEPQHF. Complete variable domain (other parts from reference TRBV28 and TRBJ1-5): DVKVTQSSRYLVKRTGEKVFLECVQDMDHENMFWYRQDPGLGLRLIYFSYDVKMKEKGDIPEGYSVSREKKERFSLILESASTNQTSMYLCASLSGPPMEPQHFGDGTRLSIL.

The genes are TRBV10-3 and TRBJ1-1; weak D call: TRBD1 (5 bases). The CDR3 totals 13 residues. Germline V gene data show CDR1 as ENHRY and CDR2 as SYGVKD. V lost 3 bases and J 10 bases, leaving 15 bases between the germline ends. CDR3 sequence: CAISDLRVDIAFF. The CDR3 nucleotides read TGTGCCATCAGTGATTTAAGGGTGGACATAGCTTTCTTT.

This clone was detected a few times. The chain recombines TRBV6-1 with TRBJ1-1; D is ambiguous. The CDR3 consists of 14 residues. In germline, CDR1 is MNHNS, CDR2 SASEGT. V was trimmed by 4 bases and J by 8 bases, leaving 17 bases between them. CDR3 sequence reads: CASSGQFGFEEAFF. The CDR3 nucleotides are TGTGCCAGCAGTGGACAATTCGGCTTCGAGGAAGCTTTCTTT.

The chain combines TRBV7-3 with TRBJ2-3; 8 bases match TRBD2. There are 15 residues in the CDR3. Per germline, CDR1 SGHTA and CDR2 FQGTGA. The J segment lost 4 bases and the V segment lost 5 bases, leaving 8 bases of the junction unmatched. This CDR3 reads CASSRGRGLADTQYF. CDR3 nucleotide sequence: TGTGCCAGCAGCCGTGGACGGGGACTAGCAGATACGCAGTATTTT.

The table lists this clone with a few counts. The rearrangement links TRBV27 to TRBJ1-6; 7 nucleotides line up with TRBD1. After removal of 6 bases from V and 9 bases from J, the junction contained 8 bases not matched to a gene. The germline V gene encodes CDR1 MNHEY and CDR2 SMNVEV (reference sequence). The CDR3 loop spans 14 amino acids. CDR3 DNA sequence: TGTGCCAGCAGGGGGGACAGTTGGGTTTCACCCCTCCACTTT. Translating it yields CASRGDSWVSPLHF.

V and J are TRBV5-1 and TRBJ2-1; the match to TRBD2 covers 8 bases. Germline V gives CDR1 SGHRS, CDR2 YFSETQ. The V gene end was trimmed by 5 bases and the J gene end by 4 bases; junction bases not matched to a gene: 8. This CDR3 spans 15 amino acids. The CDR3 here is CASRLDSGGYNEQFF. The CDR3 region has the DNA TGCGCCAGCAGACTCGACTCGGGAGGGTACAATGAGCAGTTCTTC.

The chain has TRBV2 and TRBJ2-3, with D perhaps TRBD2 (6 bases). The CDR3 runs 16 residues. Per the germline V gene, CDR1 is SNHLY and CDR2 is FYNNEI. V was cut by 5 bases and J by 6 bases, with 21 bases left in between. The CDR3 sequence is CASSSISGGKEDTQYF. CDR3 in DNA: TGTGCCAGCAGTTCTATTAGTGGGGGGAAGGAGGATACGCAGTATTTT.

V and J are TRBV6-5 and TRBJ1-1; the D is unclear. V gave up 0 bases and J gave up 0 bases, with 8 bases separating them. Germline CDR1 reads MNHEY; CDR2 reads SVGAGI. The CDR3 is made up of 15 amino acids. The CDR3 DNA is TGTGCCAGCAGTTACTCGAGTAGCATGAACACTGAAGCTTTCTTT. Protein sequence: CASSYSSSMNTEAFF.

The chain is built from TRBV6-6 and TRBJ2-3; TRBD1 might be the D (5 bases). Per the germline V gene, CDR1 is MNHNY and CDR2 is SVGAGI (reference sequence). Trimming took 7 bases from V and 0 from J, leaving 17 bases between them. This CDR3 has 16 residues. The CDR3 DNA reads as TGTGCCAGCACTCGACAGCCCCTTACTAGCACAGATACGCAGTATTTT. Protein product: CASTRQPLTSTDTQYF.

The sample holds a few counts of this clone. This rearrangement joins TRBV7-2 to TRBJ1-1, with D maybe TRBD1 (5 bases). The CDR3 runs 14 residues. Trimming stripped 0 bases from V and 5 bases from J, with 10 bases between. Germline V gene sequence: CDR1 SGHTA, CDR2 FQGNSA. The CDR3 sequence is CASSLAGTVTEAFF. In nucleotides, the CDR3 is TGTGCCAGCAGCTTAGCAGGGACTGTAACTGAAGCTTTCTTT. The entire variable domain, with the rest obtained from reference TRBV7-2 and TRBJ1-1, is as follows: GAGVSQSPSNKVTEKGKDVELRCDPISGHTALYWYRQSLGQGLEFLIYFQGNSAPDKSGLPSDRFSAERTGGSVSTLTIQRTQQEDSAVYLCASSLAGTVTEAFFGQGTRLTVV.

This clone was picked up a small number of times. The gene calls are TRBV15 and TRBJ1-2; tentatively, D is TRBD1 (5 bases). There are 14 residues in the CDR3. The germline V and J ends were trimmed by 0 bases and 2 bases, with 7 bases remaining between them. Germline V gene data show CDR1 as LNHNV and CDR2 as YYDKDF (reference sequence). CDR3 region: CATSRDGGNYGYTF. The CDR3 bases are TGTGCCACCAGCAGAGATGGGGGGAACTATGGCTACACCTTC.

This clone has ten or more counts. The chain employs TRBV9 and TRBJ2-1; 10 positions agree with TRBD1. From germline, CDR1 is SGDLS and CDR2 YYNGEE. This CDR3 is 15 amino acids long. The ends lost 0 bases at V and 6 bases at J; junction bases unmatched: 3. This CDR3 is CASSVVGQGRNEQFF. The CDR3 nucleotides are TGTGCCAGCAGCGTAGTGGGACAGGGGCGCAATGAGCAGTTCTTC.